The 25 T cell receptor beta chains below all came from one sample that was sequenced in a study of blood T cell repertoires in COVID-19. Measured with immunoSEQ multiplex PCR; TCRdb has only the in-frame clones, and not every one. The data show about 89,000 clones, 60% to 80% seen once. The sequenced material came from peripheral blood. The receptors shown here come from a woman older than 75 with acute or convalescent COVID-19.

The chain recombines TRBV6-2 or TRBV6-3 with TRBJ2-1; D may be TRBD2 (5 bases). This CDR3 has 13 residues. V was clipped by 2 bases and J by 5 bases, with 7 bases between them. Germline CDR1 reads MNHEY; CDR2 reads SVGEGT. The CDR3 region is CASSYRRDNEQFF. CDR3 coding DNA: TGTGCCAGCAGTTACCGGCGGGACAATGAGCAGTTCTTC.

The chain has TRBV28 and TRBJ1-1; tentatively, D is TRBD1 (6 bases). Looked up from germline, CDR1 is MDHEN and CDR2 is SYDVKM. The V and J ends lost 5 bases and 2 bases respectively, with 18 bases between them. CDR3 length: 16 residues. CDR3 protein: CASSVLHRVQNTEAFF. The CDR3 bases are TGTGCCAGCAGTGTGTTACACAGGGTCCAAAACACTGAAGCTTTCTTT. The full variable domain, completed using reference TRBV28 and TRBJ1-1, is DVKVTQSSRYLVKRTGEKVFLECVQDMDHENMFWYRQDPGLGLRLIYFSYDVKMKEKGDIPEGYSVSREKKERFSLILESASTNQTSMYLCASSVLHRVQNTEAFFGQGTRLTVV.

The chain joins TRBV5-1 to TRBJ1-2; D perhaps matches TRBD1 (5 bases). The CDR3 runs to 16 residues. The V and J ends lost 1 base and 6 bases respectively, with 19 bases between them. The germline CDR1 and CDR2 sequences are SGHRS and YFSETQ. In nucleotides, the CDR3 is TGCGCCAGCAGCTTGCGGGGGGACCCAACAGGAAATGGCTACACCTTC. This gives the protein CASSLRGDPTGNGYTF.

The CDR3 coding sequence is TGTGCCAGTAGCCCCACAGTATTGAACACTGAAGCTTTCTTT. This codes for CASSPTVLNTEAFF. The V call is TRBV19, the J call TRBJ1-1, with no clear D. Germline V CDR1 and CDR2: LNHDA, SQIVND (reference sequence). V was shortened by 6 bases and J by 0 bases, with 11 bases between the two germline ends. The CDR3 contains 14 residues.

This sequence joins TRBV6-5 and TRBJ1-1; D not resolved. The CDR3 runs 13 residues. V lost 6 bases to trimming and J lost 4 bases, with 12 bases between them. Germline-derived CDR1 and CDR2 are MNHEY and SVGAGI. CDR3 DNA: TGTGCCAGCAGCCCCGACGCGGGCACTGAAGCTTTCTTT. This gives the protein CASSPDAGTEAFF.

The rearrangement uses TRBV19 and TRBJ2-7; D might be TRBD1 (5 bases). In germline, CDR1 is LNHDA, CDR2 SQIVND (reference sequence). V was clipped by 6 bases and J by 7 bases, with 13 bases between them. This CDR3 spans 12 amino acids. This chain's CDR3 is CASSTNRQEQYF. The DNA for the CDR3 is TGTGCCAGTAGCACCAATAGACAGGAGCAGTACTTC.

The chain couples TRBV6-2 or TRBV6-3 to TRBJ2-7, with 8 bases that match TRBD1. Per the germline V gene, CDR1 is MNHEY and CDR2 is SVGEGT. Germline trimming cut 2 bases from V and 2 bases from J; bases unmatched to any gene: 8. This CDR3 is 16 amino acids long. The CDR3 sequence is CASSYARQGFTYEQYF. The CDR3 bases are TGTGCCAGCAGTTACGCCCGACAGGGGTTTACCTACGAGCAGTACTTC.

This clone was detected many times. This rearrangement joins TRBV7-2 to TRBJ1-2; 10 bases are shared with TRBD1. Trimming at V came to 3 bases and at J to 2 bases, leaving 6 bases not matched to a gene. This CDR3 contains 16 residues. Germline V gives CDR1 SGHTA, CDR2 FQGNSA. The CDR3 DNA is TGTGCCAGCAGCTTGACCGGGACAGGGGCCAACTATGGCTACACCTTC. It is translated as CASSLTGTGANYGYTF.

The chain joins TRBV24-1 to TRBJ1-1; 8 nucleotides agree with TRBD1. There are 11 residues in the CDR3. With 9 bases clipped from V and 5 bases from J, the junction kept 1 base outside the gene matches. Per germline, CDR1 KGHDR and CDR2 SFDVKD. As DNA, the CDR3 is TGTGCCACCCGACAGGGGACTGAAGCTTTCTTT. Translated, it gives CATRQGTEAFF.

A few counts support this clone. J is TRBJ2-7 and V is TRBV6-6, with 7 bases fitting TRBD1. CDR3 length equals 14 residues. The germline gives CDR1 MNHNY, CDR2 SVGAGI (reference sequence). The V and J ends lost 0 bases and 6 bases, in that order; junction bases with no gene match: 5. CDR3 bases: TGTGCCAGCAGTTACTCAGGGGGCGCGGCCGAGCAGTACTTC. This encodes CASSYSGGAAEQYF.

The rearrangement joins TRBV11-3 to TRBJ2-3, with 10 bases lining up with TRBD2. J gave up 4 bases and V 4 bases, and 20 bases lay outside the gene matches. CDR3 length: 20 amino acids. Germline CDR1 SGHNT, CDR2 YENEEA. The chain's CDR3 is CASSSSGGHASHFAPDTQYF. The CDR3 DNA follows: TGTGCCAGCAGCTCTAGCGGGGGTCATGCCTCACACTTCGCCCCAGATACGCAGTATTTT. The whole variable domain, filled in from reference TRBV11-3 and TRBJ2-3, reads EAGVVQSPRYKIIEKKQPVAFWCNPISGHNTLYWYLQNLGQGPELLIRYENEEAVDDSQLPKDRFSAERLKGVDSTLKIQPAELGDSAVYLCASSSSGGHASHFAPDTQYFGPGTRLTVL.

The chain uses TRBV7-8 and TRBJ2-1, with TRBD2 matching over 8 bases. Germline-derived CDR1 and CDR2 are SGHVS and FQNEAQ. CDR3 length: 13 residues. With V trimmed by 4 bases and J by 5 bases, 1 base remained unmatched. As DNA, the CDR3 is TGTGCCAGCAGCTGGGGACTAGACAATGAGCAGTTCTTC. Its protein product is CASSWGLDNEQFF.

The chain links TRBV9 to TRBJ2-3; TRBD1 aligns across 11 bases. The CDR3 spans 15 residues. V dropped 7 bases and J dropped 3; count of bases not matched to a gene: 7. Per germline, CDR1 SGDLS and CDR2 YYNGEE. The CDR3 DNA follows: TGTGCCAGCTTGCCCGGGACAGGGGGGACAGATACGCAGTATTTT. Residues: CASLPGTGGTDTQYF.

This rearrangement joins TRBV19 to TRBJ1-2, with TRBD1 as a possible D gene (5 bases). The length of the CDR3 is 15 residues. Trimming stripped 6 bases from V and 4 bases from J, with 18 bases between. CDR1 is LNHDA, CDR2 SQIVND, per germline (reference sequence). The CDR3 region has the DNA TGTGCCAGTAGCCCCTTAGACAGAAGAGGCTATGGCTACACCTTC. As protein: CASSPLDRRGYGYTF.

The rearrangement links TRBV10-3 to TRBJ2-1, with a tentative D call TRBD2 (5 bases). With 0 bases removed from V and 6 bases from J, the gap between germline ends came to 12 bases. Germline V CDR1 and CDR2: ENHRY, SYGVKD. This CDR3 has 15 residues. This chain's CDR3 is CAISESRDSVNEQFF. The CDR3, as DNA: TGTGCCATCAGTGAGTCGAGGGATTCTGTCAATGAGCAGTTCTTC.

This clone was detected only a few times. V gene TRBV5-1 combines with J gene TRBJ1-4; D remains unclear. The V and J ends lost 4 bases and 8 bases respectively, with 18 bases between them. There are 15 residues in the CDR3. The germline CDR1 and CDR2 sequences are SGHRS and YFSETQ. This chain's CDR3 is CASSNIGGSPEKLFF. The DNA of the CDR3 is TGCGCCAGCAGCAATATTGGAGGGTCGCCCGAAAAACTGTTTTTT.

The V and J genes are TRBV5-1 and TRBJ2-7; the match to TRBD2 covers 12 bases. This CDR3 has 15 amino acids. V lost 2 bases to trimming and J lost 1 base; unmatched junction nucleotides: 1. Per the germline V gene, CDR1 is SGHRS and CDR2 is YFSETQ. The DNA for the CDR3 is TGCGCCAGCAGCTTACTAGCGGGGGGTTCCTACGAGCAGTACTTC. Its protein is CASSLLAGGSYEQYF.

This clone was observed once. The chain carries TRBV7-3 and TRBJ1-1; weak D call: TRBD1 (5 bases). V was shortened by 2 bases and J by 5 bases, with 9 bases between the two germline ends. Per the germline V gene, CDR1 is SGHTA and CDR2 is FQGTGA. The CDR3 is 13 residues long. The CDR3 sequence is CASSLGRETEAFF. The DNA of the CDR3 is TGTGCCAGCAGCTTAGGCAGGGAAACTGAAGCTTTCTTT.

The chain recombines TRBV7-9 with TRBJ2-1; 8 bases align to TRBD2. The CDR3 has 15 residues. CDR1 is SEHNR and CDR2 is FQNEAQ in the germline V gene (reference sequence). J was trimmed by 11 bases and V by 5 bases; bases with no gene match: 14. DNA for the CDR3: TGTGCCAGCAGCCCTCCGGGACTAGATGGGGAGAAGCAGTTCTTC. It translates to CASSPPGLDGEKQFF.

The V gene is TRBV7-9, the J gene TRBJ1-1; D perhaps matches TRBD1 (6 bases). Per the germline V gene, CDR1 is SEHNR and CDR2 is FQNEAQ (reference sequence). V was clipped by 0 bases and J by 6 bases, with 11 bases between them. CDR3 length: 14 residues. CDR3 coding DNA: TGTGCCAGCAGCTTAGCGATGCAGGGGCCTGAAGCTTTCTTT. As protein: CASSLAMQGPEAFF.

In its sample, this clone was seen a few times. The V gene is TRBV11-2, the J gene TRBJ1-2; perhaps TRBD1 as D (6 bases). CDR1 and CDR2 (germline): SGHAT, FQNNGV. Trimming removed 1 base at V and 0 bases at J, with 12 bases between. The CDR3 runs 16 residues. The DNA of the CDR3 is TGTGCCAGCAGCTTAGTCGGGGCAGGGGCTAACTATGGCTACACCTTC. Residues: CASSLVGAGANYGYTF.

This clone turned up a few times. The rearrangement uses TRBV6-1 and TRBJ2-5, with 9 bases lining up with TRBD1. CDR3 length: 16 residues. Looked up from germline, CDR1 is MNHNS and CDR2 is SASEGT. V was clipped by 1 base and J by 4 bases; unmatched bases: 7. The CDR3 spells CASSEGDREIRETQYF. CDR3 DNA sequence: TGTGCCAGCAGTGAAGGGGACAGGGAAATCCGAGAGACCCAGTACTTC.

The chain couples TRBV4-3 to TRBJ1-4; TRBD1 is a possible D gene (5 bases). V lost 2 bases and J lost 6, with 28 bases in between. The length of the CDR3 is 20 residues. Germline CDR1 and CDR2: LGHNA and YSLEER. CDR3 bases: TGCGCCAGCAGCCAAATAGTCCCAGGGCGATTCACCCTTAAGGATGAAAAACTGTTTTTT. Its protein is CASSQIVPGRFTLKDEKLFF.

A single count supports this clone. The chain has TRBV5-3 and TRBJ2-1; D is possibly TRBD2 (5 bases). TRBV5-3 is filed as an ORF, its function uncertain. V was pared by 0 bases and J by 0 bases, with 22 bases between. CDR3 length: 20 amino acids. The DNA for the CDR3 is TGTGCCAGAAGCTTGGCCGGAGGACTCGTGACCTGGAGCTCCTACAATGAGCAGTTCTTC. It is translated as CARSLAGGLVTWSSYNEQFF.

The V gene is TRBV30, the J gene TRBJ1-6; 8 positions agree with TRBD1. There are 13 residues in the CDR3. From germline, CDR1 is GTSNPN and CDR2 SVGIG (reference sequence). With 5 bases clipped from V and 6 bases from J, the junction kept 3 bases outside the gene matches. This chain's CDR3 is CAWGGQGNSPLHF. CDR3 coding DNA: TGTGCCTGGGGAGGACAGGGTAATTCACCCCTCCACTTT.